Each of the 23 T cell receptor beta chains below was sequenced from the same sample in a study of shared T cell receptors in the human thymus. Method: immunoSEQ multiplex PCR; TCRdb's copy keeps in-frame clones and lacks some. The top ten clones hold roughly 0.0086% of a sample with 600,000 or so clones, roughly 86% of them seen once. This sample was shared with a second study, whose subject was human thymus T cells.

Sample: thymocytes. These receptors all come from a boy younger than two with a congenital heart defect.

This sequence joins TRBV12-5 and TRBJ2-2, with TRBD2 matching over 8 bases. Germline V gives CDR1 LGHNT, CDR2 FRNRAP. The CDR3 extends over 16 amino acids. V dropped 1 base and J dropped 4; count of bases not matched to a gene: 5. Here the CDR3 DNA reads TGTGCTAGTGGTTTGGAGCGGGAGTTGACCACCGGGGAGCTGTTTTTT. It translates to CASGLERELTTGELFF. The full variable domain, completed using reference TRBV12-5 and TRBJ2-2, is DARVTQTPRHKVTEMGQEVTMRCQPILGHNTVFWYRQTMMQGLELLAYFRNRAPLDDSGMPKDRFSAEMPDATLATLKIQPSEPRDSAVYFCASGLERELTTGELFFGEGSRLTVL.

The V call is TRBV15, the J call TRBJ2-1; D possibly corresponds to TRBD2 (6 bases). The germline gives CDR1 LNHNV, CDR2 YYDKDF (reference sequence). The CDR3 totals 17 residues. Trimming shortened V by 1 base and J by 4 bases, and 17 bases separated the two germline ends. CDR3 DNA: TGTGCCACCAGCAGAGGGGGGGACCTTTCCATGTACAATGAGCAGTTCTTC. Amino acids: CATSRGGDLSMYNEQFF.

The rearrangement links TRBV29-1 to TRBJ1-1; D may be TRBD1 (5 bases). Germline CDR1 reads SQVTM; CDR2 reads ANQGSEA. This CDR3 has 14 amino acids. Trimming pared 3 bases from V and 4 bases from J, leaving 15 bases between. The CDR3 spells CSVEAARGGTEAFF. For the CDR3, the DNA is TGCAGCGTTGAGGCCGCCCGGGGGGGCACTGAAGCTTTCTTT. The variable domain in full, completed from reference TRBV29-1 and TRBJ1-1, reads SAVISQKPSRDICQRGTSLTIQCQVDSQVTMMFWYRQQPGQSLTLIATANQGSEATYESGFVIDKFPISRPNLTFSTLTVSNMSPEDSSIYLCSVEAARGGTEAFFGQGTRLTVV.

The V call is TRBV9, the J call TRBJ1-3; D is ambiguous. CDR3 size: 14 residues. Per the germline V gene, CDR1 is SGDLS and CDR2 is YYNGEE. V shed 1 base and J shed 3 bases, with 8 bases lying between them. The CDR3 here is CASSVRGCGNTIYF. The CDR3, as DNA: TGTGCCAGCAGCGTACGAGGGTGTGGAAACACCATATATTTT.

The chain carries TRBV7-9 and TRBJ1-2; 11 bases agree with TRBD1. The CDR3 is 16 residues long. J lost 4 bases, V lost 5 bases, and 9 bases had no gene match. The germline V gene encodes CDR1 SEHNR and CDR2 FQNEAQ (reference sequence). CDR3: CASSNGQGANAYGYTF. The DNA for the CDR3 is TGTGCCAGCAGCAACGGACAGGGGGCGAACGCCTATGGCTACACCTTC.

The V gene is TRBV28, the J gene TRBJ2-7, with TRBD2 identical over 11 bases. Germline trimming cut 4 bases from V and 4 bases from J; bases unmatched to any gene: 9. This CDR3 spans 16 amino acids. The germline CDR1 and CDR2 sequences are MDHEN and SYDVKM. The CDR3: CASSYPLLAGEYEQYF. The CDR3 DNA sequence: TGTGCCAGCAGTTATCCATTACTAGCGGGAGAGTACGAGCAGTACTTC.

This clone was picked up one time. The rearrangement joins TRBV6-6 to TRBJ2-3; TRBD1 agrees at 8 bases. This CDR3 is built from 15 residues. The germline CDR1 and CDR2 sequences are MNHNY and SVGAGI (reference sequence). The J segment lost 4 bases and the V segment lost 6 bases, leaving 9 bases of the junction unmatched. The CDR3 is CASSHPGQGADTQYF. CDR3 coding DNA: TGTGCCAGCAGCCACCCTGGACAGGGAGCAGATACGCAGTATTTT.

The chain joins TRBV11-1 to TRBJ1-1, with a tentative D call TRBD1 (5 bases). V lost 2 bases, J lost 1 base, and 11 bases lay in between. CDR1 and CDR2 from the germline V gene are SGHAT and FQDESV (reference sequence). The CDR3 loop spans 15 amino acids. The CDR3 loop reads CASSLFGHPNTEAFF. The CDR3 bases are TGTGCCAGCAGCTTATTCGGACACCCGAACACTGAAGCTTTCTTT.

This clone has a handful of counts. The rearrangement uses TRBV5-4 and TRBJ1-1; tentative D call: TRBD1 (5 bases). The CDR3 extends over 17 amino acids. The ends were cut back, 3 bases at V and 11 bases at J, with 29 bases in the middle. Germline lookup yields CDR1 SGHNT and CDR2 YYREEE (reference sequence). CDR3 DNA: TGTGCCAGCAGCTCCCACGCTACACCGACACAGGTAAAGAGGGCTTTCTTT. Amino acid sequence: CASSSHATPTQVKRAFF.

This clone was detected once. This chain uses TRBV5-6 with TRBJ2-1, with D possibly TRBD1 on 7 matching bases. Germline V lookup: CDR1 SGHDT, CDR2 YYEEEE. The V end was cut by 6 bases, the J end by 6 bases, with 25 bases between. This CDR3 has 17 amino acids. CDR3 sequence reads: CASTELQGRTIGNEQFF. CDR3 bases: TGTGCCAGCACCGAACTACAGGGGAGGACAATAGGCAATGAGCAGTTCTTC.

The CDR3 here is CASSFPGTSHPNGMYEQFF. In DNA form, the CDR3 reads TGTGCCAGCAGCTTCCCCGGGACTAGCCACCCTAACGGGATGTATGAGCAGTTCTTC. The chain couples TRBV7-2 to TRBJ2-1, with TRBD2 matching 9 bases. Losses at the gene ends were 3 bases for V and 8 bases for J; bases not matched to a gene: 20. CDR3 size: 19 residues. Germline CDR1 and CDR2: SGHTA and FQGNSA.

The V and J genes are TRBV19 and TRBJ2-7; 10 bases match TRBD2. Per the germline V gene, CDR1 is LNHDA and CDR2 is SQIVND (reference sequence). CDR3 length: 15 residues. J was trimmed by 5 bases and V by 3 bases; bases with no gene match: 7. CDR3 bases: TGTGCCAGTAGTATTCGCCTAGCGGGGGCCGACGAGCAGTACTTC. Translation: CASSIRLAGADEQYF. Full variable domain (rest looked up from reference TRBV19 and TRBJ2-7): DGGITQSPKYLFRKEGQNVTLSCEQNLNHDAMYWYRQDPGQGLRLIYYSQIVNDFQKGDIAEGYSVSREKKESFPLTVTSAQKNPTAFYLCASSIRLAGADEQYFGPGTRLTVT.

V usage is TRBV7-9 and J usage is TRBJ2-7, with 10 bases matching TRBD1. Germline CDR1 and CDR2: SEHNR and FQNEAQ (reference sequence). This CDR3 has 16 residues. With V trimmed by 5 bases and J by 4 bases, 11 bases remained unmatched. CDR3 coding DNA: TGTGCCAGCAGCAAGGACGGACAGGGGGTCGAGTACGAGCAGTACTTC. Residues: CASSKDGQGVEYEQYF.

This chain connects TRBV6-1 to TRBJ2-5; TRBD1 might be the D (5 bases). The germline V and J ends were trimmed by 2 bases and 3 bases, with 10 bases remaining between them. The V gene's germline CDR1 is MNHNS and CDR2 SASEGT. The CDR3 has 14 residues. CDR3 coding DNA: TGTGCCAGCAGTGAATGGGTCAGGGAAGAGACCCAGTACTTC. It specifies CASSEWVREETQYF.

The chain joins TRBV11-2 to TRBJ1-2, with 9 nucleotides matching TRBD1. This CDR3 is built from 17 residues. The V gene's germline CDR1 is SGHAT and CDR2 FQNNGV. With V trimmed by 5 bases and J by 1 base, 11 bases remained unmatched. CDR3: CASSQGGDRGYNYGYTF. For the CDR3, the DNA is TGTGCCAGCAGCCAGGGGGGAGACAGGGGGTATAACTATGGCTACACCTTC.

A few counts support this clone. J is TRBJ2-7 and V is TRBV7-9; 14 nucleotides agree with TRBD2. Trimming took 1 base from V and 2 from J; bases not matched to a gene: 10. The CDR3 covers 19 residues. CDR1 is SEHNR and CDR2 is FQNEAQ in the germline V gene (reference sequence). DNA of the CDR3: TGTGCCAGCAGCTTAGAGGGACTAGCGGGAGTGAGTCCAACCTACGAGCAGTACTTC. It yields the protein CASSLEGLAGVSPTYEQYF.

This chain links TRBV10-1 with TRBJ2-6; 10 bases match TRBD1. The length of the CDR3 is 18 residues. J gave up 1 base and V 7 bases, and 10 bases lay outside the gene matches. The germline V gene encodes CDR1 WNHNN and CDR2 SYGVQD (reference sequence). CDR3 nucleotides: TGCGCCAGCATTGGGGGACAGGGGAATGAGTCTGGGGCCAACGTCCTGACTTTC. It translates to CASIGGQGNESGANVLTF.

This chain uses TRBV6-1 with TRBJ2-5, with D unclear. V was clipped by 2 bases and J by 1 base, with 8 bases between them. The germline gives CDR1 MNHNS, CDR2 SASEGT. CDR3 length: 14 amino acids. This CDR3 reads CASSEKSFQETQYF. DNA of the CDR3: TGTGCCAGCAGTGAAAAGAGTTTCCAAGAGACCCAGTACTTC.

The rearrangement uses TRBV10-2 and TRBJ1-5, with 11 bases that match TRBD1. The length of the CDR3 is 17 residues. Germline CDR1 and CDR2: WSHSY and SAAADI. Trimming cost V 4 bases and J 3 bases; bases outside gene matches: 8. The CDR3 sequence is CASSGKRTGGLNQPQHF. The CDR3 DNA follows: TGCGCCAGCAGTGGGAAACGGACAGGGGGCCTCAATCAGCCCCAGCATTTT.

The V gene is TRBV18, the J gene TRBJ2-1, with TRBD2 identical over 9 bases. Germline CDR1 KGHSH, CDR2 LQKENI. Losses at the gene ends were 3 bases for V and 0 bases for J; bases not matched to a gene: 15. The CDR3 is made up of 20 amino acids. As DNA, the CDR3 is TGTGCCAGCTCACCTTGGCGGGGGGGCCAGTATCTCAGCTCCTACAATGAGCAGTTCTTC. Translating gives CASSPWRGGQYLSSYNEQFF.

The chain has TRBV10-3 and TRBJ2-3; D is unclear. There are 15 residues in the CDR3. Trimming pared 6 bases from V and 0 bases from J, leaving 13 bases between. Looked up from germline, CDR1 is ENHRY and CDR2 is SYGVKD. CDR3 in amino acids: CAISKTSSSTDTQYF. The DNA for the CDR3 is TGTGCCATCAGCAAGACATCTTCTAGCACAGATACGCAGTATTTT.

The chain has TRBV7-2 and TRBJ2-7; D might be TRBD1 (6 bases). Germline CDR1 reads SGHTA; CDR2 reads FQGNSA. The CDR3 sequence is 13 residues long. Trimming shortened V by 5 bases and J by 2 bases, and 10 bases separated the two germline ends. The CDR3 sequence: CASSTQGPYEQYF. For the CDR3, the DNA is TGTGCCAGCAGCACCCAGGGGCCCTACGAGCAGTACTTC.

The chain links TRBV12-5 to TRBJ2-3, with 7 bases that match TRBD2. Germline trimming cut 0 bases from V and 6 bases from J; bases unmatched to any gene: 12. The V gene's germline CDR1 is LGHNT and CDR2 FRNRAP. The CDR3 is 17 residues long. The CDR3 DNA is TGTGCTAGTGGTTTGGTGACGGGGGAGGGCCGTGCTGATACGCAGTATTTT. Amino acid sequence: CASGLVTGEGRADTQYF.